This TCR beta chain is drawn from a study of cytomegalovirus exposure and HLA in healthy donors. Across the whole study: Among over 350 genotyped donors, roughly 81% fell in the Caucasian-associated ancestry cluster.

PCR amplification relied on 60 Vbeta primers (plus 13 Jbeta primers). Sequencing used immunoSEQ multiplex PCR; TCRdb keeps in-frame clones, though not all of them. The table shows more than 110,000 clones, with 78% occurring only once. This TCR was recovered from a male donor in good health and CMV-seronegative. The sequencing input was PBMCs.

The CDR3 DNA is TGTGCCAGTAGTATACCACGGACTAACACTGAAGCTTTCTTT. This translates into CASSIPRTNTEAFF. The chain has TRBV19 and TRBJ1-1, with unresolved D. CDR3 size: 14 residues. Trimming pared 2 bases from V and 2 bases from J, leaving 9 bases between. CDR1 is LNHDA, CDR2 SQIVND, per germline (reference sequence).